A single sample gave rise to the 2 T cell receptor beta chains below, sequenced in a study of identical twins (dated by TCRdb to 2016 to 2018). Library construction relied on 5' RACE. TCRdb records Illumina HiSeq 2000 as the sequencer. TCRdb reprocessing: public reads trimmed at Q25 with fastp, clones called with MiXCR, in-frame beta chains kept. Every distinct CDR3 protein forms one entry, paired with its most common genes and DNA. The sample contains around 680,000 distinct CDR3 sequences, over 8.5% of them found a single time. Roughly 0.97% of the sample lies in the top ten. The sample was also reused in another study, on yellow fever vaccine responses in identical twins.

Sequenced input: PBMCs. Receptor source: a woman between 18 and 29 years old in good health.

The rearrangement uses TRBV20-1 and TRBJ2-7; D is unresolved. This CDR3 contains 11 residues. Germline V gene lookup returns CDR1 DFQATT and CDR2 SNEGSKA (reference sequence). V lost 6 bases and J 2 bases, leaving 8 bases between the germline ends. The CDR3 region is CSALGTYEQYF. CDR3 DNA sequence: TGCAGTGCCCTCGGTACCTACGAGCAGTACTTC.

The CDR3 DNA is TGCACCTATTTACGGGGGGGCGATGAGCAGTTCTTC. Translated, it gives CTYLRGGDEQFF. This chain uses TRBV29-1 with TRBJ2-1; TRBD2 matches at 8 bases. The CDR3 length is 12 residues. Germline V gives CDR1 SQVTM, CDR2 ANQGSEA.